Following are 7 T cell receptor beta chains from one sample sequenced in a study of T cells after posttransplantation cyclophosphamide. The table came from immunoSEQ multiplex PCR; TCRdb's copy has only in-frame clones and leaves some out. The data contain 17,000 or so clones, 85% to 95% of them singletons. Busulfan-fludarabine conditioning, marrow transplant, and cyclophosphamide on days +3 and +4 were administered. The sample was CD4+ T cells sorted from blood, taken after allogeneic stem cell transplant with posttransplant cyclophosphamide. The source is a male patient aged 60 to 75 who received an allogeneic stem cell transplant from a related donor and was CMV-positive. Among the T cells, some may be from the graft donor.

This chain joins TRBV5-1 and TRBJ1-1; 7 nucleotides align to TRBD1. The germline CDR1 and CDR2 sequences are SGHRS and YFSETQ. CDR3 length: 14 amino acids. The V and J ends lost 2 bases and 5 bases, in that order; junction bases with no gene match: 6. The CDR3 DNA reads TGCGCCAGCAGCTTAGGACAGGCGGGGACTGAAGCTTTCTTT. Protein: CASSLGQAGTEAFF.

The J gene is TRBJ2-2, the V gene TRBV7-3, with D possibly matching TRBD1 (6 bases). CDR3 length equals 15 residues. The ends were cut back, 5 bases at V and 5 bases at J, with 15 bases in the middle. Germline V gene lookup returns CDR1 SGHTA and CDR2 FQGTGA. As DNA, the CDR3 is TGTGCCAGCAGCACCGGGACACAAGGAACCGGGGAGCTGTTTTTT. Its protein is CASSTGTQGTGELFF.

The rearrangement links TRBV6-5 to TRBJ1-2; 9 bases agree with TRBD1. The germline CDR1 and CDR2 sequences are MNHEY and SVGAGI. The CDR3 is made up of 13 amino acids. V lost 7 bases to trimming and J lost 11 bases; unmatched junction nucleotides: 11. This chain's CDR3 is CASTADRGLVYTF. Here the CDR3 DNA reads TGTGCCAGCACCGCGGACAGGGGATTGGTGTACACCTTC.

This chain links TRBV29-1 with TRBJ2-3; possibly TRBD1 for D (5 bases). The CDR3 has 13 amino acids. Germline values: CDR1 SQVTM, CDR2 ANQGSEA. V shed 0 bases and J shed 6 bases, with 10 bases lying between them. The CDR3 region is CSVEEGAGDTQYF. CDR3 nucleotides: TGCAGCGTTGAAGAAGGGGCCGGGGATACGCAGTATTTT.

The gene calls are TRBV11-2 and TRBJ2-5; D unresolved. The CDR3 is 15 residues long. The ends were cut back, 5 bases at V and 1 base at J, with 14 bases in the middle. Germline-derived CDR1 and CDR2 are SGHAT and FQNNGV. The CDR3: CASSGRRTIQETQYF. CDR3 coding DNA: TGTGCCAGCAGCGGGCGTCGCACGATCCAAGAGACCCAGTACTTC.

The chain couples TRBV18 to TRBJ1-1; D remains unclear. The V gene lost 3 bases and the J gene lost 6 bases, with 11 bases spanning the gap. Per germline, CDR1 KGHSH and CDR2 LQKENI. The CDR3 contains 13 residues. CDR3 DNA: TGTGCCAGCTCACCCCCCGACACCTCTGAAGCTTTCTTT. Residues: CASSPPDTSEAFF.

DNA for the CDR3: TGTGCCAGCAGCTCAGGACAGGGGGCAGATACGCAGTATTTT. Its translation is CASSSGQGADTQYF. The chain is built from TRBV7-2 and TRBJ2-3, with 10 bases that match TRBD1. V lost 4 bases, J lost 4 bases, and 2 bases stayed unmatched. The CDR3 has 14 residues. The V gene's germline CDR1 is SGHTA and CDR2 FQGNSA.